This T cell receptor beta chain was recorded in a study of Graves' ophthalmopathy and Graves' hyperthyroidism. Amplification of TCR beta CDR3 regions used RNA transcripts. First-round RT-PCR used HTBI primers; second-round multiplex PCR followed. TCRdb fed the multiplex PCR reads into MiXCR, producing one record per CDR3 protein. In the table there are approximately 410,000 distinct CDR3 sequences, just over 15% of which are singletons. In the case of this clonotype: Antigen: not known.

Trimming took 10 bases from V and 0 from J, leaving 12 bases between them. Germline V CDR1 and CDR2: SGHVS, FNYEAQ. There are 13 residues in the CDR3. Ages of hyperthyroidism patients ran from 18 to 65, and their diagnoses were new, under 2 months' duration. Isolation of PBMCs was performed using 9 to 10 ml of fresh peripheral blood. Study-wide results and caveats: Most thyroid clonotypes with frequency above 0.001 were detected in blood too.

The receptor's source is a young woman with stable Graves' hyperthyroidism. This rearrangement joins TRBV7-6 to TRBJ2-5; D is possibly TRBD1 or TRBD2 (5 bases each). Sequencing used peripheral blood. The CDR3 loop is CAIARGHQETQYF. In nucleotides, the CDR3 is TGTGCCATCGCACGGGGCCACCAAGAGACCCAGTACTTC.